This T cell receptor beta chain appears in the sequencing data of a study of T cell responses to AZD1222 COVID-19 vaccine listed by TCRdb under 2021. General notes on the study: AZD1222 recipients with second doses at about 4 weeks or about 12 weeks were pooled, because spike-specific TCR depth and breadth did not differ between schedules. TCR sequencing was performed for over 230 trial participants, of whom 207 were given two doses of AZD1222 and around 26 were given two doses of MenACWY control vaccine. Trial participants were enrolled by age into 18-55, 56-69 and 70-plus year subgroups, with roughly 160, 29 and 62 TCR-sequenced participants respectively. Beyond this particular receptor, the publication reports: Because no samples from the day 14 peak response were available, repertoires could be characterized only after the peak T cell response. Conclusions about previously exposed vaccinees were limited because only six or seven AZD1222 recipients were SARS-CoV-2 seropositive at baseline. Participants were mostly white British and included more females than males, and it was suggested by the authors that clonal diversity may have been underestimated. A significant rise in spike-specific TCR breadth and depth was observed after two AZD1222 doses relative to day 0 and relative to MenACWY recipients. The whole spike protein was spanned by vaccine-associated CD4 TCRs, and dominant responses were seen in regions 160-218 and 743-854. Epitopes outside the regions mutated in the B.1.351 and B.1.1.7 variants were reportedly recognized by nearly half of the unique spike-specific TCRs. The 56-69-year group was small, and its depth increase did not reach significance, likely because of low power.

The CDR3 regions of human TCRbeta chains were subjected to immunosequencing. The authors processed their data as follows. Repertoire TCRs were matched against a reference library of SARS-CoV-2-specific TCRs generated with the MIRA antigen-specificity platform. Breadth was defined as the fraction of unique TCRs that were SARS-CoV-2-associated. Depth was defined as the fraction of total T cells that were SARS-CoV-2-associated. Using the MIRA data, every spike-specific TCR was mapped to the spike region that the TCR reacted to and assigned to either a CD4 or a CD8 class. Log10-transformed breadth and depth values were compared by one-way ANOVA with Sidak's multiple comparisons tests. As stored in TCRdb, this immuneACCESS dataset retains in-frame rearrangements with V and J assigned. A fraction of the clones does not appear; measured against another copy, unresolved V genes explain less than half of the discrepancy, and the remainder lacks a known reason. That table furnishes V, J and clone size, whereas the DNA furnished D and trimming. Recorded for this sample are about 150,000 clones; 85% to 95% of them occurred a single time. The top ten clones comprise 1.1% to 1.5% of the sample.

This sample's time point label indicates: baseline before first vaccination. Vaccinee samples were obtained from the UK trials COV001 and COV002, which included a single-blind randomized controlled phase 2/3 trial of AZD1222 (ChAdOx1 nCoV-19) in healthy adults. For TCRbeta chain sequencing, PBMC samples were collected from trial participants at day 0 and at day 28 after the second dose. Cut back by 3 bases and 8 bases, the V and J ends lie 19 bases apart. The germline V gene (reference sequence) provides CDR1 WNHNN and CDR2 SYGVQD. The CDR3 covers 15 residues, taking in both the cysteine and the phenylalanine. The CDR3 DNA has 45 bases and is translated from base 1. A remark on this clone: The target of this receptor is not known. No per-base quality is available; no much larger clone lies one base away.

The sample in question was peripheral blood, obtained on day 0 of AZD1222 vaccination. This TCR was recovered from an adult in good health. The chain is assembled from TRBV10-1 and TRBJ1-2, with a weak D call of TRBD1 (5 bases match). The bases are TGCGCCAGCAGTGAAAACCGGGGCGAGGTGGAGGGCTACACCTTC. Its translation reads: CASSENRGEVEGYTF.